This T cell receptor (beta chain) was documented in a study of cytomegalovirus exposure and HLA in healthy donors. Findings of the study overall: Subsequent analysis found a tendency for first-cohort TCR clusters to co-occur within the 110 or so validation repertoires. Specificity for CMV antigens was confirmed in vitro for three of the CMV-associated chains.

V trimming: 4 bases; J trimming: 5 bases; junction bases outside the gene matches: 6. Germline lookup yields CDR1 MGHRA and CDR2 YSYEKL. The length of the CDR3 is 15 residues. Clones were sequenced by immunoSEQ multiplex PCR, and TCRdb holds only the in-frame ones, with some missing. The data contain more than 95,000 clones, about 89% of them seen just once; the ten biggest clones take up 2% to 2.5%. This clone was detected a few times. Its antigen is not known. Sequencing input: PBMCs. J is TRBJ2-3 and V is TRBV4-1; TRBD2 agrees at 10 bases. This receptor was identified in a woman aged 18-35 years in good health and CMV-seronegative. CDR3 region: CASSRAGGRGDTQYF. The CDR3 DNA sequence: TGCGCCAGCAGCCGAGCGGGAGGGAGGGGAGATACGCAGTATTTT.